These 20 T cell receptor beta chains were sequenced from one sample in a study of blood T cell repertoires in COVID-19. Repertoires were generated with immunoSEQ multiplex PCR, while TCRdb's copy carries only in-frame clones and drops some. This table has about 260,000 clones, under 95% appearing once. Specimen: PBMCs or T cells enriched from blood (not recorded which). The receptors were gathered from a man aged 35 to 55 who had been exposed to COVID-19.

The chain recombines TRBV6-4 with TRBJ2-3; 7 bases are shared with TRBD1. With 3 bases clipped from V and 4 bases from J, the junction kept 7 bases outside the gene matches. Per germline, CDR1 MRHNA and CDR2 SNTAGT. There are 15 residues in the CDR3. The CDR3 loop is CASSEGTGASDTQYF. DNA for the CDR3: TGTGCCAGCAGTGAGGGAACAGGGGCCTCAGATACGCAGTATTTT.

Here the CDR3 reads CSGGQDSLNEQFF. DNA for the CDR3: TGCAGCGGTGGACAGGATAGCCTAAATGAGCAGTTCTTC. The chain uses TRBV29-1 and TRBJ2-1, with 7 bases matching TRBD1. V trimming: 7 bases; J trimming: 7 bases; junction bases outside the gene matches: 10. Germline loops: CDR1 SQVTM, CDR2 ANQGSEA. The CDR3 is 13 amino acids.

In DNA, the CDR3 is TGCGCCAGCAGCTTGGAGGTTTCGGGTGTCGGCTACACCTTC. It specifies CASSLEVSGVGYTF. This chain uses TRBV5-1 with TRBJ1-2; D remains ambiguous. The germline CDR1 and CDR2 sequences are SGHRS and YFSETQ. The V end was cut by 0 bases, the J end by 8 bases, with 14 bases between. CDR3 length: 14 residues. The complete variable domain, with remaining parts taken from reference TRBV5-1 and TRBJ1-2, reads KAGVTQTPRYLIKTRGQQVTLSCSPISGHRSVSWYQQTPGQGLQFLFEYFSETQRNKGNFPGRFSGRQFSNSRSEMNVSTLELGDSALYLCASSLEVSGVGYTFGSGTRLTVV.

The chain employs TRBV12-2 and TRBJ1-2. TRBV12-2 is labeled a pseudogene. The CDR3 is 14 amino acids. The CDR3 loop is CASRFGGARRCYTF. The DNA of the CDR3 is TGTGCAAGTCGCTTTGGGGGGGCGAGAAGATGCTACACCTTC.

This clone was seen just once. The chain uses TRBV6-5 and TRBJ1-2, with 7 nucleotides matching TRBD1. The CDR3 is 13 amino acids. The V and J ends lost 7 bases and 6 bases, in that order; junction bases with no gene match: 8. Per germline, CDR1 MNHEY and CDR2 SVGAGI. CDR3 protein: CASTWTGLNGYTF. CDR3 nucleotides: TGTGCCAGCACCTGGACAGGCCTCAATGGCTACACCTTC.

This clone appeared a few times. The V and J genes are TRBV10-2 and TRBJ2-1; 10 bases align to TRBD2. This CDR3 is built from 19 residues. V lost 2 bases, J lost 0 bases, and 10 bases stayed unmatched. Looked up from germline, CDR1 is WSHSY and CDR2 is SAAADI. As DNA, the CDR3 is TGCGCCAGCAGTGAGGGTTGGGCTAGCGGGAGTACCTCCTACAATGAGCAGTTCTTC. This codes for CASSEGWASGSTSYNEQFF.

The genes are TRBV7-3 and TRBJ2-1, with TRBD1 matching 7 bases. Trimming removed 5 bases from V and 5 bases from J; junction bases left unmatched: 9. Germline CDR1 reads SGHTA; CDR2 reads FQGTGA. CDR3 length: 15 amino acids. The CDR3 bases are TGTGCCAGCAGCCCCACCGGGACAGACAACAATGAGCAGTTCTTC. It codes for CASSPTGTDNNEQFF.

The chain recombines TRBV19 with TRBJ2-7; D is unclear. Trimming stripped 9 bases from V and 2 bases from J, with 14 bases between. Germline V gene sequence: CDR1 LNHDA, CDR2 SQIVND (reference sequence). The CDR3 loop spans 13 amino acids. The CDR3 DNA is TGTGCCAGCGCCCCAGGCGCCACCTACGAGCAGTACTTC. Amino acids: CASAPGATYEQYF. Full variable domain (outside the CDR3, taken from reference TRBV19 and TRBJ2-7): DGGITQSPKYLFRKEGQNVTLSCEQNLNHDAMYWYRQDPGQGLRLIYYSQIVNDFQKGDIAEGYSVSREKKESFPLTVTSAQKNPTAFYLCASAPGATYEQYFGPGTRLTVT.

This clone was recorded only once. This sequence joins TRBV15 and TRBJ1-4; 9 positions agree with TRBD1. The CDR3 sequence is 15 residues long. Germline-derived CDR1 and CDR2 are LNHNV and YYDKDF (reference sequence). V trimming: 6 bases; J trimming: 4 bases; junction bases outside the gene matches: 6. DNA for the CDR3: TGTGCCACCAGACAGGGGGCAGCGGGTAATGAAAAACTGTTTTTT. Protein sequence: CATRQGAAGNEKLFF.

J is TRBJ2-1 and V is TRBV27; 9 bases agree with TRBD2. Germline CDR1 MNHEY, CDR2 SMNVEV (reference sequence). The V gene end was trimmed by 3 bases and the J gene end by 5 bases; junction bases not matched to a gene: 5. The CDR3 is 15 residues long. The DNA of the CDR3 is TGTGCCAGCAGTTTGTGGCTAGCGGGGAACAATGAGCAGTTCTTC. This sequence encodes CASSLWLAGNNEQFF.

This chain uses TRBV5-1 with TRBJ2-1, with D possibly being TRBD1 (6 bases). Trimming left V 0 bases short and J 2 bases short, with 12 bases between. The CDR3 loop spans 16 amino acids. The germline V gene encodes CDR1 SGHRS and CDR2 YFSETQ. CDR3 coding DNA: TGCGCCAGCAGCTTGGCCGCCAGGGGAACCTACAATGAGCAGTTCTTC. The encoded protein is CASSLAARGTYNEQFF.

Here the CDR3 reads CASSQATDTQYF. CDR3 nucleotide sequence: TGTGCCAGCAGCCAAGCGACAGATACGCAGTATTTT. This chain links TRBV3-1 (or the pseudogene TRBV3-2) with TRBJ2-3; D is ambiguous. Germline lookup yields CDR1 LGHDT and CDR2 YNNKEL (reference sequence). The CDR3 sequence is 12 residues long. Trimming cost V 1 base and J 3 bases, with 2 bases left between them.

This chain connects TRBV28 to TRBJ1-1; weak D call: TRBD1 (6 bases). Trimming left V 6 bases short and J 1 base short, with 6 bases between. The CDR3 covers 12 residues. Looked up from germline, CDR1 is MDHEN and CDR2 is SYDVKM. The chain's CDR3 is CASRTGNTEAFF. The CDR3 nucleotides are TGTGCCAGCAGGACAGGGAACACTGAAGCTTTCTTT. Full variable domain (rest looked up from reference TRBV28 and TRBJ1-1): DVKVTQSSRYLVKRTGEKVFLECVQDMDHENMFWYRQDPGLGLRLIYFSYDVKMKEKGDIPEGYSVSREKKERFSLILESASTNQTSMYLCASRTGNTEAFFGQGTRLTVV.

The chain recombines TRBV7-9 with TRBJ2-5; 11 bases map to TRBD2. Looked up from germline, CDR1 is SEHNR and CDR2 is FQNEAQ (reference sequence). V shed 1 base, J shed 6 bases, and the junction held 7 bases outside the gene matches. CDR3 size: 16 residues. The CDR3 is CASSLGASGRIKTQYF. The CDR3 nucleotides read TGTGCCAGCAGCTTAGGCGCTAGCGGGAGGATAAAGACCCAGTACTTC.

This CDR3 reads CASSLSGREKLFF. CDR3 sequence (DNA): TGTGCCAGCAGTTTGTCAGGGAGGGAAAAACTGTTTTTT. J is TRBJ1-4 and V is TRBV28; tentative D call: TRBD1 (5 bases). The CDR3 runs 13 residues. In germline, CDR1 is MDHEN, CDR2 SYDVKM. Trimming cost V 3 bases and J 8 bases, with 10 bases left between them.

The V and J genes are TRBV19 and TRBJ2-1; tentatively, D is TRBD2 (6 bases). This CDR3 has 20 amino acids. CDR1 is LNHDA and CDR2 is SQIVND in the germline V gene (reference sequence). Trimming took 5 bases from V and 5 from J, leaving 31 bases between them. CDR3 sequence reads: CASSGGWGLATTVRDNEQFF. The CDR3 DNA reads TGTGCCAGTAGTGGGGGGTGGGGATTGGCGACCACCGTCCGCGACAATGAGCAGTTCTTC.

J is TRBJ1-1 and V is TRBV27; D might be TRBD1 (5 bases). In germline, CDR1 is MNHEY, CDR2 SMNVEV (reference sequence). The CDR3 length is 15 residues. Trimming stripped 7 bases from V and 2 bases from J, with 17 bases between. CDR3 loop: CASTSPGGRNTEAFF. The CDR3 region has the DNA TGTGCCAGCACCTCCCCGGGGGGGAGAAACACTGAAGCTTTCTTT.

Only a few counts were recorded for this clone. This chain links TRBV2 with TRBJ2-1; TRBD2 agrees at 7 bases. This CDR3 is built from 15 residues. Germline-derived CDR1 and CDR2 are SNHLY and FYNNEI. Trimming removed 3 bases from V and 8 bases from J; junction bases left unmatched: 10. In DNA form, the CDR3 reads TGTGCCAGCAGTGACAGGCGGGAGAAAACGTATGAGCAGTTCTTC. Its protein is CASSDRREKTYEQFF.

The rearrangement joins TRBV12-3 or TRBV12-4 to TRBJ1-2; D perhaps matches TRBD1 (5 bases). The V end was cut by 4 bases, the J end by 4 bases, with 7 bases between. The CDR3 sequence is 12 residues long. This CDR3 is CASSSDTYGYTF. In nucleotides, the CDR3 is TGTGCCAGCAGTTCGGACACCTATGGCTACACCTTC.

The V call is TRBV5-6, the J call TRBJ2-3; 7 bases are shared with TRBD2. Germline V lookup: CDR1 SGHDT, CDR2 YYEEEE. The CDR3 is 15 amino acids. The junction had 2 bases not matched to a gene; V was cut back by 0 bases and J by 1 base. The CDR3 nucleotides read TGTGCCAGCAGCTTGGAGCGGGGCCGCACAGATACGCAGTATTTT. Translated, it gives CASSLERGRTDTQYF.